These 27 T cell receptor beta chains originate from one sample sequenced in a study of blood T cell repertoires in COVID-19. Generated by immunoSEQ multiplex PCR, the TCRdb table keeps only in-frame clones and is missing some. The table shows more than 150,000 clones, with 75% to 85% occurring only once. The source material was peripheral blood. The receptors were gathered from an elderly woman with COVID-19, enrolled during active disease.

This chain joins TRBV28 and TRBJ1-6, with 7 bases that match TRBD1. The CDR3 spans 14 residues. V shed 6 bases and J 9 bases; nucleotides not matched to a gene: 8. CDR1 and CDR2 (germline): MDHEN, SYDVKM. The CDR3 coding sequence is TGTGCCAGCAGGTCGGGACAGTGGGGTTCACCCCTCCACTTT. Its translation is CASRSGQWGSPLHF.

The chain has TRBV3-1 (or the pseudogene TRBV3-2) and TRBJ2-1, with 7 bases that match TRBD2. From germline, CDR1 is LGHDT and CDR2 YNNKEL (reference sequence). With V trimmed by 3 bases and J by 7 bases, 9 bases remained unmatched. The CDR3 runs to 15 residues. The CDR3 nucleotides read TGTGCCAGCAGCCAGCGGGGGTTCCTCTTAAATGAGCAGTTCTTC. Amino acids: CASSQRGFLLNEQFF.

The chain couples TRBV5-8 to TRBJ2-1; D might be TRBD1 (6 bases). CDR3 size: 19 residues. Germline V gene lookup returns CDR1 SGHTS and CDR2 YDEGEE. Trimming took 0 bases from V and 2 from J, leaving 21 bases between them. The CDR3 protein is CASSLGDVGAFMAYNEQFF. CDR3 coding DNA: TGTGCCAGCAGCTTGGGGGACGTGGGGGCATTCATGGCCTACAATGAGCAGTTCTTC.

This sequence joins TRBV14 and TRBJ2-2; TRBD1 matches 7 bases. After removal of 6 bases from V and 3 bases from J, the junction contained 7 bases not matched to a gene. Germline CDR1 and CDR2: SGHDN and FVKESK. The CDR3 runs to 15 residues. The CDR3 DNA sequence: TGTGCCAGCAGTTCTAGGGGGCGCGACACCGGGGAGCTGTTTTTT. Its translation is CASSSRGRDTGELFF.

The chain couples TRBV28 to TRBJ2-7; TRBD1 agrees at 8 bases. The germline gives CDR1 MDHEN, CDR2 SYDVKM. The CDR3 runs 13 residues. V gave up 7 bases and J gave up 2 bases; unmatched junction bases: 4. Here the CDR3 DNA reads TGTGCCAGCACTAGACAGGGGACCTACGAGCAGTACTTC. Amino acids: CASTRQGTYEQYF.

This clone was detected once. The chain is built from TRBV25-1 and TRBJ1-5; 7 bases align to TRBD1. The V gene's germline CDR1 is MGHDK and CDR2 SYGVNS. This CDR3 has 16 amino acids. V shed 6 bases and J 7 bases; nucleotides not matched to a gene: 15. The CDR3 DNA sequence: TGTGCCAGCAGCCCCGGCGGAGGGGGCGGTCGGCAGCCCCAGCATTTT. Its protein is CASSPGGGGGRQPQHF.

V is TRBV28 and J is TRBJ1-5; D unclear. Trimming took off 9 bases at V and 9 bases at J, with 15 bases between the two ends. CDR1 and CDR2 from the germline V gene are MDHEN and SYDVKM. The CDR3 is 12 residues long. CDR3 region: CASGASTGPQHF. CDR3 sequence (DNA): TGTGCCAGTGGAGCGAGCACCGGGCCCCAGCATTTT.

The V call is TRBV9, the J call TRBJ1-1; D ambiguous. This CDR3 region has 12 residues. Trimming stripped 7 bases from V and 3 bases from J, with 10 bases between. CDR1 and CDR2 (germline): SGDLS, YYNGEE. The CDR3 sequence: CASGRVHTEAFF. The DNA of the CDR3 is TGTGCCAGCGGGAGGGTGCACACTGAAGCTTTCTTT.

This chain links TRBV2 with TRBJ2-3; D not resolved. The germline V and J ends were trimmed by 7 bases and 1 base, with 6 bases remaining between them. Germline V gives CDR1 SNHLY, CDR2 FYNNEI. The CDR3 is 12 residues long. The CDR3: CASIFGTDTQYF. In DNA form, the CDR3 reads TGTGCCAGCATTTTCGGCACAGATACGCAGTATTTT.

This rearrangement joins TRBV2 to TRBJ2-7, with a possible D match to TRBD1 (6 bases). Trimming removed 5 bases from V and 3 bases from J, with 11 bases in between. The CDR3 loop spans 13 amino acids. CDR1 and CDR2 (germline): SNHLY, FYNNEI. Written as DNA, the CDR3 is TGTGCCAGCAGTAGGGACACTCACTACGAGCAGTACTTC. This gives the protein CASSRDTHYEQYF.

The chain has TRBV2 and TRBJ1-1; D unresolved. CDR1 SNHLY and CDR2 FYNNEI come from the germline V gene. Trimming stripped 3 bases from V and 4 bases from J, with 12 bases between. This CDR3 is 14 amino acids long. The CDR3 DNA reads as TGTGCCAGCAGTGAGGAAACGGCGGTCACTGAAGCTTTCTTT. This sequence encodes CASSEETAVTEAFF.

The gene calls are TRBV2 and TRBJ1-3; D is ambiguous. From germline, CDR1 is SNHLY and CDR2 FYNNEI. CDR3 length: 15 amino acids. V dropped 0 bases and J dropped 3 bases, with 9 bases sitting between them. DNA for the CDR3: TGTGCCAGCAGTGAAGCGCGCGGGGTTGGAAACACCATATATTTT. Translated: CASSEARGVGNTIYF.

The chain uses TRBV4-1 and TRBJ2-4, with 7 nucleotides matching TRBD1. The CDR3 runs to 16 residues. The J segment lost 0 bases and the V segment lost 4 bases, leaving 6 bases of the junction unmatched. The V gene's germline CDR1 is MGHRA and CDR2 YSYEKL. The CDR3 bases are TGCGCCAGCAGCCGATTAAGGACAGGAGCCAAAAACATTCAGTACTTC. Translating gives CASSRLRTGAKNIQYF.

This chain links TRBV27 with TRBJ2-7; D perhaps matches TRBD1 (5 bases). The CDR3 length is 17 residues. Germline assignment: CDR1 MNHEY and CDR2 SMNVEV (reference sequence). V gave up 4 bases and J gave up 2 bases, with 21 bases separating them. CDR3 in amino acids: CASSSPLGAARPYEQYF. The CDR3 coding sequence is TGTGCCAGCAGTTCTCCCCTAGGGGCCGCGAGGCCCTACGAGCAGTACTTC.

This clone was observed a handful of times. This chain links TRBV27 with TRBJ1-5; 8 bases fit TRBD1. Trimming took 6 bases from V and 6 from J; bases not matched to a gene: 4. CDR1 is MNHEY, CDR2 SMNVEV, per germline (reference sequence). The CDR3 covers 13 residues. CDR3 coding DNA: TGTGCCAGCAGACCAGGGACAGGTCAGCCCCAGCATTTT. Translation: CASRPGTGQPQHF.

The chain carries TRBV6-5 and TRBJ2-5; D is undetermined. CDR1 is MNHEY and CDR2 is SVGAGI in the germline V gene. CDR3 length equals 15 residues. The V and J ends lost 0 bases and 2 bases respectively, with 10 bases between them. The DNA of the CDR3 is TGTGCCAGCAGTTACTCTTCCGCGGAGCAAGAGACCCAGTACTTC. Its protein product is CASSYSSAEQETQYF.

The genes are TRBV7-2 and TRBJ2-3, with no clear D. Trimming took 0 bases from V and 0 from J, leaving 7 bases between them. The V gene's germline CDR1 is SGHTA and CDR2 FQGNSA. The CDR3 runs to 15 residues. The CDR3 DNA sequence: TGTGCCAGCAGCTTAGCCCCGACTAGCACAGATACGCAGTATTTT. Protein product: CASSLAPTSTDTQYF.

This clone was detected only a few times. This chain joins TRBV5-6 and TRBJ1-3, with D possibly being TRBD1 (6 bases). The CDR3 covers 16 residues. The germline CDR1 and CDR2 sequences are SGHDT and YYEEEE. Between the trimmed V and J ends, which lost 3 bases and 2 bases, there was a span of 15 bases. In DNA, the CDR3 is TGTGCCAGCAGCTCTGACAGGTCCTCGGCTGGAAACACCATATATTTT. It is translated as CASSSDRSSAGNTIYF.

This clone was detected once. CDR3 protein: CASRPTGGSSGYTF. The CDR3 DNA is TGTGCCAGCAGACCTACAGGGGGATCGTCTGGCTACACCTTC. The gene calls are TRBV27 and TRBJ1-2; 8 bases match TRBD1. The CDR3 is 14 amino acids. Germline V gene sequence: CDR1 MNHEY, CDR2 SMNVEV (reference sequence). V lost 6 bases, J lost 7 bases, and 10 bases stayed unmatched.

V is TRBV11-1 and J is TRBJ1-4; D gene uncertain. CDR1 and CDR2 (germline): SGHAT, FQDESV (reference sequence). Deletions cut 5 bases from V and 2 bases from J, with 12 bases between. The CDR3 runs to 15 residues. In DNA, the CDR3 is TGTGCCAGCAGCCGTACCGGGAGGACTAATGAAAAACTGTTTTTT. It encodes CASSRTGRTNEKLFF.

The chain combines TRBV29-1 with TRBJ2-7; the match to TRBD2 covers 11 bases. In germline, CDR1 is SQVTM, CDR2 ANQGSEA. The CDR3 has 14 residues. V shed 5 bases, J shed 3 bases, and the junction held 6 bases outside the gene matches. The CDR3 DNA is TGCAGCGTTCGCTTACTAGCGGGAGACTACGAGCAGTACTTC. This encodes CSVRLLAGDYEQYF.

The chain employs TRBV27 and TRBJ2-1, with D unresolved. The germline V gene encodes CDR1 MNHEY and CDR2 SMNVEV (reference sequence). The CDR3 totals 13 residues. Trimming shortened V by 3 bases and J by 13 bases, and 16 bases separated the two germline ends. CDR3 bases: TGTGCCAGCAGTTTTTCGGCCAGTTCGGGTCAGTTCTTC. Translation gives CASSFSASSGQFF.

The CDR3 DNA follows: TGTGCCAGCAGCGCCCCCCCGGGAATTGACTATGGCTACACCTTC. It codes for CASSAPPGIDYGYTF. The V and J genes are TRBV9 and TRBJ1-2, with D hard to call. V was trimmed by 3 bases and J by 3 bases, leaving 15 bases between them. This CDR3 comprises 15 residues. Germline V gene lookup returns CDR1 SGDLS and CDR2 YYNGEE.

The CDR3 reads CSVEIPAREDEQFF. For the CDR3, the DNA is TGCAGCGTTGAGATCCCGGCCAGGGAAGATGAGCAGTTCTTC. The chain recombines TRBV29-1 with TRBJ2-1; maybe TRBD1 (5 bases). Trimming shortened V by 3 bases and J by 8 bases, and 17 bases separated the two germline ends. The V gene's germline CDR1 is SQVTM and CDR2 ANQGSEA. This CDR3 spans 14 amino acids.

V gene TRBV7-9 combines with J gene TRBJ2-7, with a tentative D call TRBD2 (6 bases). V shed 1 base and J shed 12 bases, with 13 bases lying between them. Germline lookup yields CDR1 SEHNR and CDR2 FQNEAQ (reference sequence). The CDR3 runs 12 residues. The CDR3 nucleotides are TGTGCCAGCAGCTTAGGGCCCGCGGGGCGGTACTTC. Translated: CASSLGPAGRYF.

CDR3 protein: CASSPAGRSYEQYF. CDR3 sequence (DNA): TGTGCCAGCTCACCTGCGGGACGGTCCTACGAGCAGTACTTC. The chain carries TRBV18 and TRBJ2-7, with D possibly being TRBD2 (6 bases). Looked up from germline, CDR1 is KGHSH and CDR2 is LQKENI. The V and J ends lost 3 bases and 1 base respectively, with 10 bases between them. CDR3 length equals 14 residues.

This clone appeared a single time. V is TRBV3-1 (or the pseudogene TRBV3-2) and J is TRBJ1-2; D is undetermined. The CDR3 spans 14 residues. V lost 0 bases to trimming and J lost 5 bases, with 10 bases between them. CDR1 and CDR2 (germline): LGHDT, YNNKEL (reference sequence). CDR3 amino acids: CASSQDPLTYGYTF. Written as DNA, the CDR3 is TGTGCCAGCAGCCAAGATCCCCTGACTTATGGCTACACCTTC.